The clone carrying this T cell receptor (beta chain) is a singleton in its sample. What it binds is not known. This sample stems from a study of cytomegalovirus exposure and HLA in healthy donors. Study outcomes and limitations: Under in vitro conditions, a few CMV-associated chains were confirmed as specific for CMV antigens.

The protocol was immunoSEQ multiplex PCR, while the TCRdb copy is restricted to in-frame clones and leaves out a portion. This sample yields roughly 150,000 clones, of which around nine tenths are seen a single time; over 3% belongs to the top ten. CDR3 length equals 11 residues. The germline CDR1 and CDR2 sequences are SGHNT and YENEEA. V was pared by 6 bases and J by 6 bases, with 7 bases between. The sequenced sample consisted of PBMCs. The genes are TRBV11-3 and TRBJ2-3; D is uncertain. The TCR originated in a woman in her late teens or twenties in good health and CMV-seropositive. The CDR3 bases are TGTGCCAGCAGTACTCGGGATACGCAGTATTTT. It yields the protein CASSTRDTQYF.